The 21 T cell receptor beta chains below come from one sample, sequenced in a study of blood T cells in healthy people across ages. Through a sample-barcoded 5' primer and a J-beta primer mix, a second PCR was run for about 7 to 12 cycles. TCRdb analysed the 5' RACE reads with MiXCR anew, one entry per CDR3 protein. The sample has some 1.4 million distinct CDR3 sequences, 42% seen once; the top ten hold around 8%. The source material was blood. The origin of the receptors is a woman in her late teens or twenties in good health.

A single count supports this clonotype. This chain uses TRBV13 with TRBJ2-3; 8 bases are a match to TRBD1. J was trimmed by 2 bases and V by 5 bases; bases with no gene match: 6. Per the germline V gene, CDR1 is PRHDT and CDR2 is FYEKMQ (reference sequence). The CDR3 runs 15 residues. DNA for the CDR3: TGTGCCAGCAGCCCCGACAGGGGATTCACAGATACGCAGTATTTT. It codes for CASSPDRGFTDTQYF.

This clonotype was observed a few times. The rearrangement uses TRBV28 and TRBJ1-2, with 7 bases fitting TRBD1. The CDR3 consists of 15 residues. The germline gives CDR1 MDHEN, CDR2 SYDVKM. V dropped 6 bases and J dropped 3; count of bases not matched to a gene: 10. CDR3 coding DNA: TGTGCCAGCAGCCCCACAGACAGGGAGGACTATGGCTACACCTTC. Translation gives CASSPTDREDYGYTF.

The genes are TRBV5-1 and TRBJ2-3; no clear D. Germline values: CDR1 SGHRS, CDR2 YFSETQ. The V end was cut by 4 bases, the J end by 0 bases, with 15 bases between. The CDR3 length is 16 residues. CDR3 loop: CASSPGRSRSTDTQYF. The CDR3 DNA follows: TGCGCCAGCAGCCCCGGACGGAGTAGAAGCACAGATACGCAGTATTTT. The full variable domain, its missing parts supplied by reference TRBV5-1 and TRBJ2-3, is KAGVTQTPRYLIKTRGQQVTLSCSPISGHRSVSWYQQTPGQGLQFLFEYFSETQRNKGNFPGRFSGRQFSNSRSEMNVSTLELGDSALYLCASSPGRSRSTDTQYFGPGTRLTVL.

The gene calls are TRBV25-1 and TRBJ2-5, with 11 bases aligning to TRBD2. The CDR3 consists of 16 residues. V shed 4 bases and J 11 bases; nucleotides not matched to a gene: 15. CDR1 is MGHDK and CDR2 is SYGVNS in the germline V gene. In nucleotides, the CDR3 is TGTGCCAGCAGTGCCCCCGGGACTAGCGGTCTTGGTGAGCAGTACTTC. Its protein product is CASSAPGTSGLGEQYF.

This chain links TRBV12-3 or TRBV12-4 with TRBJ2-3; a weak D match, TRBD2 (6 bases). The germline V and J ends were trimmed by 5 bases and 2 bases, with 14 bases remaining between them. The CDR3 is 15 residues long. In DNA, the CDR3 is TGTGCCAGCAGTCCGGGCGGGACCCTCACAGATACGCAGTATTTT. This gives the protein CASSPGGTLTDTQYF.

This clonotype came up a few times. J is TRBJ2-1 and V is TRBV12-3 or TRBV12-4; 10 nucleotides agree with TRBD2. V was clipped by 3 bases and J by 9 bases; unmatched bases: 5. The CDR3 runs to 14 residues. In DNA form, the CDR3 reads TGTGCCAGCAGTTTGGCTAGCGGGGGCCGTGAGCAGTTCTTC. Protein sequence: CASSLASGGREQFF.

The V gene is TRBV7-3, the J gene TRBJ2-3, with 10 bases lining up with TRBD2. Per the germline V gene, CDR1 is SGHTA and CDR2 is FQGTGA. The trim removed 4 bases at V and 6 bases at J, leaving 7 bases unmatched. The CDR3 extends over 15 amino acids. In DNA, the CDR3 is TGTGCCAGCAGCTCTATAGCGGGGGGTTTGGATACGCAGTATTTT. Protein product: CASSSIAGGLDTQYF.

This chain connects TRBV27 to TRBJ1-5, with D possibly being TRBD1 (6 bases). The length of the CDR3 is 13 residues. Trimming removed 5 bases from V and 7 bases from J, with 12 bases in between. CDR1 and CDR2 (germline): MNHEY, SMNVEV (reference sequence). The CDR3 loop is CASSEQGRQPQHF. CDR3 sequence (DNA): TGTGCCAGCAGTGAACAGGGTAGACAGCCCCAGCATTTT.

The chain couples TRBV12-3 or TRBV12-4 to TRBJ1-3, with D hard to call. This CDR3 has 14 amino acids. V was cut by 3 bases and J by 6 bases, with 12 bases left in between. The CDR3: CASSFRQKANTIYF. As DNA, the CDR3 is TGTGCCAGCAGTTTTCGGCAGAAGGCAAACACCATATATTTT.

A few counts support this clonotype. The chain recombines TRBV20-1 with TRBJ2-1; D may match TRBD1 or TRBD2 (5 bases each). V was trimmed by 0 bases and J by 7 bases, leaving 16 bases between them. This CDR3 is 15 amino acids long. Germline V gene data show CDR1 as DFQATT and CDR2 as SNEGSKA (reference sequence). The CDR3 protein is CSARDPADWGNEQFF. In DNA form, the CDR3 reads TGCAGTGCTAGAGATCCGGCCGATTGGGGGAATGAGCAGTTCTTC.

For this clonotype: A junction boundary mismatches the germline segment, possibly from a read error. The rearrangement links TRBV6-2 or TRBV6-3 to TRBJ2-5; D is undetermined. Near its end, the DNA agrees better with TRBJ2-7, so the J call may be wrong. The CDR3 contains 14 residues. The V gene's germline CDR1 is MNHEY and CDR2 SVGEGT. CDR3 coding DNA: TGCGCCAGCAGTGACCATACGGGTCAGGACGAGCAGTACTTC. As protein: CASSDHTGQDEQYF.

The gene calls are TRBV9 and TRBJ2-7; 7 nucleotides agree with TRBD1. After removal of 3 bases from V and 7 bases from J, the junction contained 16 bases not matched to a gene. The CDR3 has 16 amino acids. Germline loops: CDR1 SGDLS, CDR2 YYNGEE. The CDR3 loop is CASSGDRERHNNEQYF. The CDR3 bases are TGTGCCAGCAGCGGAGACAGGGAAAGACATAACAATGAGCAGTACTTC.

This clonotype appeared a few times. The chain recombines TRBV28 with TRBJ2-1, with no clear D. Between the trimmed V and J ends, which lost 3 bases and 10 bases, there was a span of 7 bases. Germline CDR1 and CDR2: MDHEN and SYDVKM. This CDR3 spans 11 amino acids. CDR3 sequence (DNA): TGTGCCAGCAGTTTGATCAGGGAGCAGTTCTTC. This sequence encodes CASSLIREQFF.

This clonotype was counted at least ten times. The chain recombines TRBV27 with TRBJ2-7; no clear D gene. CDR3 size: 12 residues. Germline V gene lookup returns CDR1 MNHEY and CDR2 SMNVEV (reference sequence). With 6 bases removed from V and 0 bases from J, the gap between germline ends came to 6 bases. The CDR3 coding sequence is TGTGCCAGCAGCTTTCCCTCCTACGAGCAGTACTTC. Its protein product is CASSFPSYEQYF.

This clonotype was seen only a few times. The CDR3 DNA sequence: TGTGCCATCAGTGAACCGGCTAGCGGGGAAGGGGACTCCTACAATGAGCAGTTCTTC. Translating it yields CAISEPASGEGDSYNEQFF. V is TRBV10-3 and J is TRBJ2-1; 9 bases map to TRBD2. Germline loops: CDR1 ENHRY, CDR2 SYGVKD. V shed 3 bases and J 0 bases; nucleotides not matched to a gene: 12. The CDR3 is 19 residues long.

Only a few counts were recorded for this clonotype. The V call is TRBV20-1, the J call TRBJ1-2; possibly TRBD1 for D (5 bases). Germline V lookup: CDR1 DFQATT, CDR2 SNEGSKA (reference sequence). Trimming stripped 4 bases from V and 2 bases from J, with 11 bases between. The CDR3 has 13 residues. CDR3 in DNA: TGCAGTGCTACTTGGACACAAAACTATGGCTACACCTTC. Translating it yields CSATWTQNYGYTF.

The chain carries TRBV2 and TRBJ2-7, with D maybe TRBD1 (5 bases). V was cut by 6 bases and J by 0 bases, with 12 bases left in between. This CDR3 has 14 residues. CDR1 and CDR2 (germline): SNHLY, FYNNEI. CDR3 DNA sequence: TGTGCCAGCAGGGACACAATAGCCTCCTACGAGCAGTACTTC. Residues: CASRDTIASYEQYF.

The DNA for the CDR3 is TGTGCCAGCAGCCAAGATACGGCGGGAACTGGCACAGATACGCAGTATTTT. This gives the protein CASSQDTAGTGTDTQYF. J is TRBJ2-3 and V is TRBV3-1; D may be TRBD2 (6 bases). Trimming pared 0 bases from V and 1 base from J, leaving 14 bases between. The CDR3 covers 17 residues. Germline V gene data show CDR1 as LGHDT and CDR2 as YNNKEL (reference sequence).

The rearrangement joins TRBV20-1 to TRBJ1-3, with TRBD1 matching 9 bases. Germline trimming cut 3 bases from V and 4 bases from J; bases unmatched to any gene: 4. CDR1 is DFQATT and CDR2 is SNEGSKA in the germline V gene (reference sequence). The CDR3 has 14 residues. CDR3 nucleotides: TGCAGTGCTAGGTCCGGGACAGGGGGAAACACCATATATTTT. As protein: CSARSGTGGNTIYF.

The chain links TRBV6-1 to TRBJ2-2; 7 positions match TRBD1. This CDR3 contains 14 residues. Losses at the gene ends were 7 bases for V and 3 bases for J; bases not matched to a gene: 5. CDR1 is MNHNS, CDR2 SASEGT, per germline. The CDR3 protein is CASTGQDYTGELFF. The CDR3, as DNA: TGTGCCAGCACCGGACAGGATTACACCGGGGAGCTGTTTTTT.

The rearrangement uses TRBV24-1 and TRBJ2-6; TRBD1 agrees at 7 bases. CDR1 and CDR2 (germline): KGHDR, SFDVKD. J gave up 0 bases and V 3 bases, and 7 bases lay outside the gene matches. The CDR3 has 18 amino acids. The DNA of the CDR3 is TGTGCCACCAGTGATGGTAACAGGGGCCGCTCTGGGGCCAACGTCCTGACTTTC. Translated: CATSDGNRGRSGANVLTF.